This passage covers 14 T cell receptor beta chains from one sample sequenced in a study of beta chain features in type 1 diabetes. Reverse transcribing all isolated RNA meant expressed TCRB transcripts were sequenced. TCRdb's table, derived via immunoSEQ multiplex PCR, lists solely in-frame clones and lacks some. The table has roughly 330,000 clones, roughly 9.6% seen once. The sequencing sample was made of naive CD4+ T cells from blood. Receptors originate from a woman in her twenties or thirties in good health.

The J gene is TRBJ2-5, the V gene TRBV7-9, with TRBD2 matching 7 bases. Per the germline V gene, CDR1 is SEHNR and CDR2 is FQNEAQ (reference sequence). V lost 4 bases to trimming and J lost 5 bases; unmatched junction nucleotides: 10. The CDR3 has 15 amino acids. The CDR3: CASSSPRERRETQYF. In DNA form, the CDR3 reads TGTGCCAGCAGCTCCCCGCGGGAGAGGCGGGAGACCCAGTACTTC.

This clone was detected only a few times. This chain connects TRBV5-1 to TRBJ2-7; TRBD2 matches at 8 bases. The germline gives CDR1 SGHRS, CDR2 YFSETQ. The V and J ends lost 7 bases and 4 bases, in that order; junction bases with no gene match: 13. The CDR3 covers 15 residues. CDR3 protein: CASASWAGGNYEQYF. The CDR3, as DNA: TGCGCCAGCGCCTCCTGGGCGGGAGGTAATTACGAGCAGTACTTC.

This clone was detected a few times. The same CDR3 is also encoded by other DNA sequences in this sample. V gene TRBV7-3 combines with J gene TRBJ2-1, with TRBD2 matching 11 bases. Trimming took 5 bases from V and 5 from J; bases not matched to a gene: 8. CDR1 is SGHTA, CDR2 FQGTGA, per germline. The CDR3 extends over 16 amino acids. The DNA for the CDR3 is TGTGCCAGCAGCCCTATTGGGACTAGCGGCAACAATGAGCAGTTCTTC. Translation gives CASSPIGTSGNNEQFF.

The rearrangement links TRBV5-4 to TRBJ1-1; 9 bases agree with TRBD1. CDR3 length: 16 amino acids. Germline V gene sequence: CDR1 SGHNT, CDR2 YYREEE (reference sequence). The junction had 13 bases not matched to a gene; V was cut back by 4 bases and J by 6 bases. The CDR3, as DNA: TGTGCCAGCAGCGCGGGACAGGGCGTCCTGGTAGCTGAAGCTTTCTTT. Its translation: CASSAGQGVLVAEAFF.

This sequence joins TRBV6-5 and TRBJ1-4; possible D gene TRBD1, 5 bases. From germline, CDR1 is MNHEY and CDR2 SVGAGI. This CDR3 contains 15 residues. V lost 3 bases to trimming and J lost 0 bases, with 8 bases between them. The CDR3 loop is CASSYDSATNEKLFF. Written as DNA, the CDR3 is TGTGCCAGCAGTTATGACAGTGCAACTAATGAAAAACTGTTTTTT.

V and J are TRBV5-1 and TRBJ2-1, with TRBD1 identical over 10 bases. Germline values: CDR1 SGHRS, CDR2 YFSETQ. V shed 4 bases, J shed 9 bases, and the junction held 7 bases outside the gene matches. The CDR3 has 14 amino acids. CDR3 protein: CASSQYRTGGEQFF. CDR3 bases: TGCGCCAGCAGCCAGTATAGGACAGGGGGTGAGCAGTTCTTC.

This clone was counted a few times. The CDR3 DNA reads TGTGCCAGCAGCTTAAGGGGCGATGAGCAGTTCTTC. Amino acid sequence: CASSLRGDEQFF. This chain connects TRBV7-9 to TRBJ2-1; D may be TRBD1 (5 bases). Per germline, CDR1 SEHNR and CDR2 FQNEAQ (reference sequence). This CDR3 is built from 12 residues. With 2 bases removed from V and 8 bases from J, the gap between germline ends came to 7 bases.

V is TRBV27 and J is TRBJ2-1; 7 bases fit TRBD1. The CDR3 is 16 amino acids. Germline lookup yields CDR1 MNHEY and CDR2 SMNVEV (reference sequence). V dropped 4 bases and J dropped 5; count of bases not matched to a gene: 11. The CDR3 bases are TGTGCCAGCAGTTCATACCAGACAGGGCTCAACAATGAGCAGTTCTTC. It specifies CASSSYQTGLNNEQFF.

The chain has TRBV29-1 and TRBJ2-3; 9 positions agree with TRBD2. V trimming: 6 bases; J trimming: 0 bases; junction bases outside the gene matches: 7. The V gene's germline CDR1 is SQVTM and CDR2 ANQGSEA. This CDR3 region has 15 residues. CDR3 DNA: TGCAGCGTGGCCCGGACTAGCGAAAGCACAGATACGCAGTATTTT. It encodes CSVARTSESTDTQYF.

The chain has TRBV7-2 and TRBJ2-2, with 12 nucleotides matching TRBD2. V was pared by 3 bases and J by 4 bases, with 3 bases of the junction left unmatched. From germline, CDR1 is SGHTA and CDR2 FQGNSA. The CDR3 is 16 amino acids. CDR3 DNA sequence: TGTGCCAGCAGCTTGACTAGCGGGAGTAGCACCGGGGAGCTGTTTTTT. Residues: CASSLTSGSSTGELFF.

This clone has a handful of counts. The V gene is TRBV7-2, the J gene TRBJ2-3; D may be TRBD2 (5 bases). Germline V CDR1 and CDR2: SGHTA, FQGNSA. Trimming shortened V by 1 base and J by 0 bases, and 5 bases separated the two germline ends. CDR3 length: 14 amino acids. CDR3 in DNA: TGTGCCAGCAGCTTAGTAGCGAGCACAGATACGCAGTATTTT. This gives the protein CASSLVASTDTQYF.

This clone was observed a handful of times. This chain uses TRBV7-9 with TRBJ1-4; 11 bases map to TRBD1. This CDR3 comprises 17 residues. The germline V gene encodes CDR1 SEHNR and CDR2 FQNEAQ (reference sequence). J was trimmed by 2 bases and V by 0 bases; bases with no gene match: 2. This chain's CDR3 is CASSLARTGGTNEKLFF. Here the CDR3 DNA reads TGTGCCAGCAGCTTAGCCCGGACAGGGGGCACTAATGAAAAACTGTTTTTT. Using reference TRBV7-9 and TRBJ1-4 for the parts outside the CDR3, the full variable domain is DTGVSQNPRHKITKRGQNVTFRCDPISEHNRLYWYRQTLGQGPEFLTYFQNEAQLEKSRLLSDRFSAERPKGSFSTLEIQRTEQGDSAMYLCASSLARTGGTNEKLFFGSGTQLSVL.

The V call is TRBV25-1, the J call TRBJ1-2, with D possibly matching TRBD1 (6 bases). There are 13 residues in the CDR3. CDR1 is MGHDK and CDR2 is SYGVNS in the germline V gene. Trimming took 5 bases from V and 4 from J, leaving 11 bases between them. The CDR3 reads CASSQDRRYGYTF. The CDR3 coding sequence is TGTGCCAGCAGTCAAGACAGGCGCTATGGCTACACCTTC.

The CDR3 DNA reads as TGTGCCAGCTCACCACCCAGGCCCAACTATGGCTACACCTTC. This gives the protein CASSPPRPNYGYTF. The chain joins TRBV18 to TRBJ1-2, with D hard to call. The V end lost 0 bases, the J end lost 2 bases, and 7 bases lay between the germline ends. CDR1 and CDR2 from the germline V gene are KGHSH and LQKENI. This CDR3 contains 14 residues.